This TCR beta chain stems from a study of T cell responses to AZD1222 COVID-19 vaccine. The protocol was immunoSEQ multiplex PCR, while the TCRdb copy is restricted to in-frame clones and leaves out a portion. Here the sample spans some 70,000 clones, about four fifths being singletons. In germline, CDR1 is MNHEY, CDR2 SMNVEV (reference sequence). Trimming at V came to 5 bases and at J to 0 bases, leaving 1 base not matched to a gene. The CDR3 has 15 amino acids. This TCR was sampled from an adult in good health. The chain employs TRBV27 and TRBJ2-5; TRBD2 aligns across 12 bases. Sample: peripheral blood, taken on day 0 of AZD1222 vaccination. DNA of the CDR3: TGTGCCAGCAGTGCTAGCGGGGGGGACCAAGAGACCCAGTACTTC. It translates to CASSASGGDQETQYF.